The source of this TCR beta chain is a study of shared clonotypes between healthy human individuals. In the CD4+ fraction, cells were divided into CD45RA+ naive and CD45RA-negative memory subsets. With respect to this clone: Its antigen is still unknown.

Study outcomes and limitations: The diversity represented, both genetic and in exposure history, was limited by few donors. How much donors shared clonotypes was expected to be affected by sequencing depth. Generation probabilities of non-shared clonotypes were lower (relative to those shared by all four donors).

Germline CDR1 is SGHRS and CDR2 is YFSETQ. The CDR3 sequence is 16 residues long. V was pared by 4 bases and J by 2 bases, with 9 bases of the junction left unmatched. Generated by immunoSEQ multiplex PCR, the TCRdb table keeps only in-frame clones and is missing some. The repertoire includes around 2.5 million clones, over 85% of them detected once, and approximately 0.37% sits in the top ten. This TCR derives from a man aged 18 to 29 in good health. Some clones in this sample may be carry-over from other donors' samples. Sequenced material: naive CD4+ T cells from PBMCs. Documented subset: CD45RA+ positively selected. The chain has TRBV5-1 and TRBJ2-1; 7 bases map to TRBD2. The CDR3 sequence: CASSQEAGVTYNEQFF. CDR3 sequence (DNA): TGCGCCAGCAGCCAAGAGGCGGGAGTAACCTACAATGAGCAGTTCTTC.